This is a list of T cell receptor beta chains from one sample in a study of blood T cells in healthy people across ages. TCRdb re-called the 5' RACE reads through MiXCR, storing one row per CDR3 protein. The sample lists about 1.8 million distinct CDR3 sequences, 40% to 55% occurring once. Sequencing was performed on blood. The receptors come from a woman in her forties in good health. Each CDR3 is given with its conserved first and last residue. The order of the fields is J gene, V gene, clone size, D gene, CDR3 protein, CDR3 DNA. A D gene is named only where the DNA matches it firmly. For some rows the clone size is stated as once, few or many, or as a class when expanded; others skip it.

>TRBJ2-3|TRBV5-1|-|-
CASSWSRSTDTQYF
TGCGCCAGCAGCTGGAGCCGTAGCACAGATACGCAGTATTTT
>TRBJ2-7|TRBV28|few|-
CASSFSGIYEQYF
TGTGCCAGCAGTTTTAGCGGAATCTACGAGCAGTACTTC
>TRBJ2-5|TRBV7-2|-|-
CASSLVFSETQYF
TGTGCCAGCAGCTTAGTCTTCTCGGAGACCCAGTACTTC
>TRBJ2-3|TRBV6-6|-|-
CASSYGGLNTDTQYF
TGTGCCAGCAGTTATGGGGGACTGAACACAGATACGCAGTATTTT
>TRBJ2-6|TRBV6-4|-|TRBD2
CASSEQPTSGSSGANVLTF
TGTGCCAGCAGTGAACAACCGACTAGCGGGAGCTCTGGGGCCAACGTCCTGACTTTC
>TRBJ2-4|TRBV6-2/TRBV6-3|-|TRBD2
CASSYLGTSGVDIQYF
TGTGCCAGCAGTTATCTCGGGACTAGCGGAGTAGACATTCAGTACTTC
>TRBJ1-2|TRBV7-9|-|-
CASSLVKTGDYGYTF
TGTGCCAGCAGCTTAGTGAAGACAGGCGACTATGGCTACACCTTC
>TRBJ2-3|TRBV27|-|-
CATGQRTDTQYF
TGTGCCACCGGACAGCGAACAGATACGCAGTATTTT
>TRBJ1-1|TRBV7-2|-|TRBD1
CASSLAGQGGEAFF
TGTGCCAGCAGCTTAGCGGGACAGGGAGGTGAAGCTTTCTTT
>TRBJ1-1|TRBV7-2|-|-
CASSLVYPEAFF
TGTGCCAGCAGCTTAGTCTATCCTGAAGCTTTCTTT
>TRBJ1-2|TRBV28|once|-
CASSFVENGYTF
TGTGCCAGCTCGTTTGTGGAGAATGGCTACACCTTC
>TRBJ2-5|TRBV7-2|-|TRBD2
CASSSSLSGGGFRTQYF
TGTGCCAGCAGCTCGAGTTTAAGCGGGGGTGGCTTCCGGACCCAGTACTTC
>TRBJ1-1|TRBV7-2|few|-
CASSIQGEVNTEAFF
TGTGCCAGCAGCATACAGGGTGAGGTGAACACTGAAGCTTTCTTT
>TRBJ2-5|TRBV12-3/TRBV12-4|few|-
CASSQSGGEEYF
TGTGCCAGCAGCCAGTCCGGAGGGGAGGAGTACTTC
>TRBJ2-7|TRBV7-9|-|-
CASSIPGTDGSGVDYEQYF
TGTGCCAGCAGCATTCCCGGGACCGACGGTTCAGGGGTGGACTACGAGCAGTACTTC
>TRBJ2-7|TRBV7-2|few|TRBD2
CASSPLAGSRSYEQYF
TGTGCCAGCAGCCCGCTAGCGGGGTCGAGATCCTACGAGCAGTACTTC
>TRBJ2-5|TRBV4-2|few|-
CASSQGKSLLYEQYF
TGTGCCAGCAGCCAAGGTAAATCCCTACTGTATGAGCAGTACTTC
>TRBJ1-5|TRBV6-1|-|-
CASSLSRVQPQHF
TGTGCCAGCAGTCTCTCAAGGGTTCAGCCCCAGCATTTT